Only one count was recorded for the clone carrying this T cell receptor beta chain. Antigen: not known. With a much larger clone just one base away, this may be a read error. In this CDR3 the conserved last residue, phenylalanine or tryptophan, is missing, so a read error is likely. This specimen comes from a study of T cells in Graves' hyperthyroidism and ophthalmopathy. This CDR3 contains 16 residues. The germline gives CDR1 SGDLS, CDR2 YYNGEE. V lost 0 bases and J lost 4; bases outside the gene matches: 8. Patients with ophthalmopathy all had a Clinical Activity Score of at least 3, a NOSPECS grade of at least 4 and duration under 3 months. Exclusion criteria comprised uncontrolled infection, other autoimmune disease, pregnancy or lactation. Study outcomes and limitations: In blood, most of the thyroid clonotypes expanded above 0.001 were also present. From stable hyperthyroidism, ophthalmopathy was separated by a 13 V-J model.

Amplification targeted TCR beta CDR3 regions from RNA transcripts. An initial round of RT-PCR targeting the TCR CDR3 relied on the HTBI primer set. TCRdb ran MiXCR on the multiplex PCR reads and lists one entry per CDR3 protein. In the table there are 350,000 or so distinct CDR3 sequences, around 18% of which are singletons. This TCR was sampled from a woman between 40 and 50 years old with Graves' ophthalmopathy. This chain connects TRBV9 to TRBJ2-7; TRBD2 aligns across 9 bases. The source material was blood. Here the CDR3 DNA reads TGTGCCAGCAGCGTAGGAGGGACTAGCTTCGGGTACGAGCAGTACTCC. Amino acids: CASSVGGTSFGYEQYS.